The 15 T cell receptor beta chains below come from one sample, sequenced in a study of graft-versus-host responses after intestinal transplantation. Their specific antigens are unknown. Some clones are missing from TCRdb's copy, which holds only in-frame ones; the method was immunoSEQ multiplex PCR. The sample lists roughly 100,000 clones, about 88% seen once, with around 0.9% in the top ten. Sequenced here: unstimulated CD4+ T cells sorted from spleen or lymph node cells, sampled before intestinal transplant. The origin of the receptors is a human donor who received an intestinal transplant.

The chain has TRBV5-6 and TRBJ2-7; the D gene is possibly TRBD2 (6 bases). The CDR3 consists of 14 residues. Germline-derived CDR1 and CDR2 are SGHDT and YYEEEE. V dropped 4 bases and J dropped 4 bases, with 15 bases sitting between them. In nucleotides, the CDR3 is TGTGCCAGCAGCACGCTTCGGGGGACGTACGAGCAGTACTTC. Translation: CASSTLRGTYEQYF. Variable domain in full (rest from reference TRBV5-6 and TRBJ2-7): DAGVTQSPTHLIKTRGQQVTLRCSPKSGHDTVSWYQQALGQGPQFIFQYYEEEERQRGNFPDRFSGHQFPNYSSELNVNALLLGDSALYLCASSTLRGTYEQYFGPGTRLTVT.

This clone was observed a handful of times. The chain employs TRBV5-4 and TRBJ1-6; 8 nucleotides align to TRBD1. The germline V gene encodes CDR1 SGHNT and CDR2 YYREEE (reference sequence). The CDR3 extends over 18 amino acids. Losses at the gene ends were 4 bases for V and 1 base for J; bases not matched to a gene: 10. This CDR3 reads CASSQGDNRGSYNSPLHF. The CDR3 DNA follows: TGTGCCAGCAGCCAAGGAGATAACAGGGGGTCCTATAATTCACCCCTCCACTTT.

The chain employs TRBV2 and TRBJ1-5; 7 nucleotides match TRBD1. The CDR3 runs to 14 residues. The germline V gene encodes CDR1 SNHLY and CDR2 FYNNEI. V trimming: 5 bases; J trimming: 5 bases; junction bases outside the gene matches: 6. DNA of the CDR3: TGTGCCAGCAGTCAGACAGGGTGGCATCAGCCCCAGCATTTT. As protein: CASSQTGWHQPQHF.

The chain joins TRBV9 to TRBJ1-1, with no clear D. Germline loops: CDR1 SGDLS, CDR2 YYNGEE. V lost 0 bases to trimming and J lost 4 bases, with 7 bases between them. CDR3 size: 13 residues. CDR3 in amino acids: CASSVGRGTEAFF. CDR3 nucleotides: TGTGCCAGCAGCGTAGGGAGAGGCACTGAAGCTTTCTTT. Looking up the rest from reference TRBV9 and TRBJ1-1 gives the full variable domain: DSGVTQTPKHLITATGQRVTLRCSPRSGDLSVYWYQQSLDQGLQFLIQYYNGEERAKGNILERFSAQQFPDLHSELNLSSLELGDSALYFCASSVGRGTEAFFGQGTRLTVV.

In this sample, this clone turned up once. This sequence joins TRBV5-1 and TRBJ2-7; TRBD1 aligns across 9 bases. Germline CDR1 SGHRS, CDR2 YFSETQ. Trimming took 2 bases from V and 6 from J; bases not matched to a gene: 6. The CDR3 runs to 14 residues. Here the CDR3 reads CASSLKGQGGEQYF. DNA for the CDR3: TGCGCCAGCAGCTTAAAGGGACAGGGAGGCGAGCAGTACTTC.

To note about this clone: Other DNA sequences in the same sample also yield this CDR3. The CDR3 DNA reads as TGTGCCAGCTCACCACAGGGGAATCAGCCCCAGCATTTT. It is translated as CASSPQGNQPQHF. J is TRBJ1-5 and V is TRBV18; a possible D gene is TRBD1 (5 bases). The germline gives CDR1 KGHSH, CDR2 LQKENI. This CDR3 has 13 residues. V lost 1 base, J lost 4 bases, and 5 bases lay in between.

CDR3 protein: CASSTDGSGNTIYF. In DNA, the CDR3 is TGTGCCAGCAGCACCGACGGTTCTGGAAACACCATATATTTT. The chain links TRBV7-2 to TRBJ1-3; D is unclear. This CDR3 contains 14 residues. Deletions cut 5 bases from V and 1 base from J, with 9 bases between. From germline, CDR1 is SGHTA and CDR2 FQGNSA.

J is TRBJ2-1 and V is TRBV11-2; 8 bases match TRBD2. V was pared by 5 bases and J by 0 bases, with 12 bases of the junction left unmatched. Germline V gene lookup returns CDR1 SGHAT and CDR2 FQNNGV. CDR3 size: 18 residues. The CDR3 is CASSLGVGLGVSYNEQFF. The CDR3 DNA sequence: TGTGCCAGCAGCCTTGGTGTGGGACTAGGAGTCTCCTACAATGAGCAGTTCTTC.

V usage is TRBV2 and J usage is TRBJ2-7, with a tentative D call TRBD1 (6 bases). Trimming left V 5 bases short and J 1 base short, with 12 bases between. This CDR3 is 14 amino acids long. Germline loops: CDR1 SNHLY, CDR2 FYNNEI. The DNA for the CDR3 is TGTGCCAGCAGTCAACAGGGAAAGTCCTACGAGCAGTACTTC. Amino acids: CASSQQGKSYEQYF.

The chain couples TRBV2 to TRBJ1-1; D uncertain. The germline gives CDR1 SNHLY, CDR2 FYNNEI. CDR3 length: 14 residues. V was shortened by 8 bases and J by 0 bases, with 13 bases between the two germline ends. CDR3 in DNA: TGTGCCAGCGGAATCGACCGCATGAACACTGAAGCTTTCTTT. Translating gives CASGIDRMNTEAFF.

The chain combines TRBV5-1 with TRBJ1-1; TRBD1 might be the D (6 bases). Germline assignment: CDR1 SGHRS and CDR2 YFSETQ. Trimming pared 2 bases from V and 1 base from J, leaving 15 bases between. The CDR3 runs 16 residues. CDR3 in amino acids: CASSFDPTGWNTEAFF. CDR3 coding DNA: TGCGCCAGCAGCTTCGACCCGACAGGCTGGAACACTGAAGCTTTCTTT.

V is TRBV28 and J is TRBJ2-2; 11 bases match TRBD1. The germline V gene encodes CDR1 MDHEN and CDR2 SYDVKM. V lost 5 bases, J lost 5 bases, and 10 bases stayed unmatched. This CDR3 region has 17 residues. Here the CDR3 DNA reads TGTGCCAGCAGTGTGCCAGCGGGACAGGGGGTTACCGGGGAGCTGTTTTTT. It codes for CASSVPAGQGVTGELFF.

The chain joins TRBV19 to TRBJ1-2; 8 nucleotides match TRBD1. Germline lookup yields CDR1 LNHDA and CDR2 SQIVND (reference sequence). The CDR3 has 15 residues. The junction had 9 bases not matched to a gene; V was cut back by 9 bases and J by 0 bases. The CDR3 sequence: CASSGTGVANYGYTF. CDR3 bases: TGTGCCAGCTCCGGGACAGGCGTTGCTAACTATGGCTACACCTTC.

The chain recombines TRBV6-1 with TRBJ1-4; D may be TRBD1 (5 bases). The V and J ends lost 8 bases and 6 bases respectively, with 10 bases between them. The CDR3 is 12 amino acids. Germline V gene lookup returns CDR1 MNHNS and CDR2 SASEGT. CDR3 sequence (DNA): TGTGCCAGCCGGGGCGAGGATGAAAAACTGTTTTTT. This encodes CASRGEDEKLFF.

This chain connects TRBV6-1 to TRBJ1-2, with 7 bases lining up with TRBD1. V gave up 5 bases and J gave up 2 bases; unmatched junction bases: 8. Germline-derived CDR1 and CDR2 are MNHNS and SASEGT. The CDR3 contains 15 residues. CDR3 in DNA: TGTGCCAGCAGTAGACAGGGAGCGGTCAACTATGGCTACACCTTC. It specifies CASSRQGAVNYGYTF.